What follows are 26 T cell receptor beta chains derived from one specimen sequenced in a study of multiple sclerosis patients with progressive multifocal leukoencephalopathy. Stated time point: time of PML onset. The assay was immunoSEQ multiplex PCR, and TCRdb's table has in-frame clones only and misses some. The profile covers tens of thousands of clones, with about 85% appearing a single time and under 15% taken by the ten largest. The sample here was PBMCs, taken from a patient treated with natalizumab. The receptors stem from a woman in her thirties with progressive multifocal leukoencephalopathy.

The CDR3 DNA is TGTGCCAGCGGCCACAATGAGCAGTTCTTC. This codes for CASGHNEQFF. The chain carries TRBV6-5 and TRBJ2-1; D uncertain. The CDR3 extends over 10 amino acids. V was pared by 8 bases and J by 5 bases, with 4 bases between. Germline V CDR1 and CDR2: MNHEY, SVGAGI.

The CDR3 loop is CSVVAHSSSTEAFF. Written as DNA, the CDR3 is TGCAGCGTTGTCGCTCATTCTTCGAGTACTGAAGCTTTCTTT. The chain joins TRBV29-1 to TRBJ1-1; D gene uncertain. Germline lookup yields CDR1 SQVTM and CDR2 ANQGSEA. The CDR3 loop spans 14 amino acids. V was shortened by 4 bases and J by 5 bases, with 17 bases between the two germline ends.

Note on this clone: At one end, the junction sequence differs from germline, possibly due to a read error. Here the CDR3 reads CVWSRPPTSGRGYEQFF. The CDR3 nucleotides are TGTGTCTGGAGCCGCCCGCCGACTAGCGGGAGGGGGTATGAGCAGTTCTTC. The rearrangement links TRBV30 to TRBJ2-1; 14 nucleotides match TRBD2. CDR1 and CDR2 (germline): GTSNPN, SVGIG (reference sequence). This CDR3 is built from 17 residues.

The chain employs TRBV5-1 and TRBJ2-7, with 8 bases fitting TRBD1. CDR3 length equals 16 residues. With 4 bases clipped from V and 3 bases from J, the junction kept 12 bases outside the gene matches. The V gene's germline CDR1 is SGHRS and CDR2 YFSETQ. The CDR3 sequence: CASSPAVSRGLYEQYF. DNA of the CDR3: TGCGCCAGCAGCCCCGCAGTGTCCAGGGGGCTCTACGAGCAGTACTTC.

This clone is labeled medium-sized (0.01 to 0.1%). V is TRBV2 and J is TRBJ2-7, with D possibly matching TRBD1 (6 bases). CDR3 length equals 13 residues. Germline CDR1 and CDR2: SNHLY and FYNNEI. V lost 7 bases, J lost 0 bases, and 10 bases lay in between. The DNA of the CDR3 is TGTGCCAGCACTGGACAGAGCTCCTACGAGCAGTACTTC. Protein product: CASTGQSSYEQYF.

CDR3 protein: CASSVPSSGGNTGELFF. CDR3 coding DNA: TGTGCCAGCAGCGTTCCGTCTAGCGGGGGGAACACCGGGGAGCTGTTTTTT. The rearrangement joins TRBV9 to TRBJ2-2; 10 bases map to TRBD2. This CDR3 is 17 amino acids long. Losses at the gene ends were 2 bases for V and 1 base for J; bases not matched to a gene: 5. Per the germline V gene, CDR1 is SGDLS and CDR2 is YYNGEE.

The chain recombines TRBV2 with TRBJ1-2; TRBD1 matches 11 bases. Germline V lookup: CDR1 SNHLY, CDR2 FYNNEI. This CDR3 has 18 residues. J gave up 3 bases and V 3 bases, and 12 bases lay outside the gene matches. The CDR3 region is CASSDRSDRGRLDYGYTF. Here the CDR3 DNA reads TGTGCCAGCAGTGATAGGTCGGACAGGGGGCGCTTGGACTATGGCTACACCTTC.

V is TRBV7-2 and J is TRBJ2-5; D may be TRBD2 (6 bases). Looked up from germline, CDR1 is SGHTA and CDR2 is FQGNSA. The V end lost 4 bases, the J end lost 7 bases, and 28 bases lay between the germline ends. CDR3 length equals 18 residues. The CDR3 here is CASSSLPGRGGLGRTQYF. In DNA, the CDR3 is TGTGCCAGCAGCTCCCTCCCGGGAAGGGGAGGCCTCGGGAGGACCCAGTACTTC.

Here the CDR3 reads CAWMGQGNTEAFF. The CDR3 DNA is TGTGCCTGGATGGGACAGGGTAACACTGAAGCTTTCTTT. This rearrangement joins TRBV30 to TRBJ1-1; 9 positions match TRBD1. J gave up 2 bases and V 4 bases, and 2 bases lay outside the gene matches. Germline loops: CDR1 GTSNPN, CDR2 SVGIG (reference sequence). The CDR3 contains 13 residues.

This clone showed up just once. The CDR3 region is CASSVVPRGRGDTQYF. In nucleotides, the CDR3 is TGTGCCAGCAGCGTAGTCCCCCGGGGTCGGGGAGATACGCAGTATTTT. This rearrangement joins TRBV9 to TRBJ2-3; D perhaps matches TRBD2 (5 bases). Germline values: CDR1 SGDLS, CDR2 YYNGEE. The CDR3 has 16 amino acids. Trimming shortened V by 0 bases and J by 5 bases, and 16 bases separated the two germline ends.

The V gene is TRBV4-2, the J gene TRBJ2-1; D is perhaps TRBD2 (7 bases). Germline V CDR1 and CDR2: LGHNA, YNFKEQ. The germline V and J ends were trimmed by 9 bases and 7 bases, with 19 bases remaining between them. This CDR3 region has 14 residues. The CDR3 reads CASKGGAMTNEQFF. As DNA, the CDR3 is TGTGCCAGTAAAGGGGGGGCTATGACAAATGAGCAGTTCTTC.

The gene calls are TRBV5-1 and TRBJ1-1; D remains ambiguous. Germline CDR1 and CDR2: SGHRS and YFSETQ. The CDR3 loop spans 15 amino acids. V was pared by 4 bases and J by 4 bases, with 17 bases between. Here the CDR3 reads CASSPGPGKSTEAFF. The CDR3 DNA reads as TGCGCCAGCAGCCCCGGGCCGGGTAAGTCCACTGAAGCTTTCTTT.

This sequence joins TRBV7-3 and TRBJ2-3; maybe TRBD1 (6 bases). This CDR3 is 14 amino acids long. Germline V gene data show CDR1 as SGHTA and CDR2 as FQGTGA. The V gene lost 5 bases and the J gene lost 6 bases, with 15 bases spanning the gap. CDR3 sequence reads: CASSPSNQGDTQYF. The CDR3 region has the DNA TGTGCCAGCAGCCCGAGTAATCAGGGGGATACGCAGTATTTT.

The chain uses TRBV5-1 and TRBJ2-7; TRBD1 matches 8 bases. J was trimmed by 5 bases and V by 2 bases; bases with no gene match: 6. CDR3 length equals 14 residues. Germline V gene lookup returns CDR1 SGHRS and CDR2 YFSETQ. DNA of the CDR3: TGCGCCAGCAGCTTCGGGACAGGCGACAACGAGCAGTACTTC. As protein: CASSFGTGDNEQYF.

This chain connects TRBV19 to TRBJ2-5; TRBD2 matches 10 bases. The ends lost 2 bases at V and 4 bases at J; junction bases unmatched: 1. Germline CDR1 LNHDA, CDR2 SQIVND (reference sequence). The CDR3 runs to 14 residues. The CDR3 region is CASSIRLAGETQYF. In DNA, the CDR3 is TGTGCCAGTAGTATACGACTAGCGGGAGAGACCCAGTACTTC.

This rearrangement joins TRBV30 to TRBJ2-3; TRBD2 matches 13 bases. The germline CDR1 and CDR2 sequences are GTSNPN and SVGIG (reference sequence). This CDR3 has 16 residues. The ends lost 6 bases at V and 2 bases at J; junction bases unmatched: 8. The CDR3 nucleotides are TGTGCCTGCTCCCACGGGACTAGCGGGAACACAGATACGCAGTATTTT. Its protein is CACSHGTSGNTDTQYF.

The chain links TRBV5-1 to TRBJ1-5, with D hard to call. In germline, CDR1 is SGHRS, CDR2 YFSETQ. The CDR3 length is 13 residues. With 4 bases removed from V and 2 bases from J, the gap between germline ends came to 7 bases. The chain's CDR3 is CASSELGNQPQHF. The CDR3 region has the DNA TGCGCCAGCAGCGAGTTAGGCAATCAGCCCCAGCATTTT.

This rearrangement joins TRBV7-9 to TRBJ1-6; D not resolved. Trimming pared 7 bases from V and 10 bases from J, leaving 14 bases between. CDR1 and CDR2 (germline): SEHNR, FQNEAQ (reference sequence). The CDR3 extends over 13 amino acids. DNA for the CDR3: TGTGCCAGCACTCTGGACGGGAACTCACCCCTCCACTTT. Protein sequence: CASTLDGNSPLHF.

The rearrangement uses TRBV5-4 and TRBJ2-3; D is perhaps TRBD1 or TRBD2 (5 bases each). The V end was cut by 3 bases, the J end by 6 bases, with 20 bases between. CDR3 size: 16 residues. CDR1 is SGHNT and CDR2 is YYREEE in the germline V gene (reference sequence). The CDR3 DNA sequence: TGTGCCAGCAGCTCGGGACCGCAAACACAGACGGATACGCAGTATTTT. Residues: CASSSGPQTQTDTQYF.

In this sample, this clone turned up once. V and J are TRBV7-9 and TRBJ2-3; TRBD2 matches at 9 bases. With V trimmed by 1 base and J by 2 bases, 1 base remained unmatched. CDR1 and CDR2 (germline): SEHNR, FQNEAQ (reference sequence). The CDR3 totals 15 residues. The DNA of the CDR3 is TGTGCCAGCAGCTTAGTAGCGGGGGCCACAGATACGCAGTATTTT. Translation gives CASSLVAGATDTQYF.

Sample share makes this clone hyperexpanded. This rearrangement joins TRBV19 to TRBJ1-2, with D possibly TRBD1 on 5 matching bases. From germline, CDR1 is LNHDA and CDR2 SQIVND (reference sequence). The CDR3 loop spans 12 amino acids. Trimming removed 5 bases at V and 4 bases at J, with 8 bases between. CDR3 sequence reads: CASSFDSYGYTF. As DNA, the CDR3 is TGTGCCAGTAGTTTCGACAGCTATGGCTACACCTTC.

The chain is built from TRBV19 and TRBJ1-6; the D gene is possibly TRBD1 (6 bases). The germline V gene encodes CDR1 LNHDA and CDR2 SQIVND (reference sequence). The CDR3 is 13 amino acids. Trimming stripped 7 bases from V and 12 bases from J, with 16 bases between. The CDR3 coding sequence is TGTGCCAGTACTTCCGGCATGACAGGACCCCTCCACTTT. It translates to CASTSGMTGPLHF.

The rearrangement joins TRBV10-2 to TRBJ2-7, with D hard to call. CDR1 WSHSY and CDR2 SAAADI come from the germline V gene. The CDR3 is 12 residues long. The V end was cut by 2 bases, the J end by 4 bases, with 6 bases between. CDR3 nucleotide sequence: TGCGCCAGCAGTGAGGGTGGGTACGAGCAGTACTTC. Amino acid sequence: CASSEGGYEQYF.

This clone has a single count. This chain uses TRBV28 with TRBJ1-2, with no clear D. Germline V gives CDR1 MDHEN, CDR2 SYDVKM. Trimming stripped 7 bases from V and 3 bases from J, with 12 bases between. The CDR3 is 13 residues long. The CDR3 DNA reads as TGTGCCAGCACCCACGACGGGGACTATGGCTACACCTTC. This encodes CASTHDGDYGYTF.

This clone was observed once. The chain links TRBV9 to TRBJ2-5; no clear D gene. The J call may be wrong; the DNA end is better matched by TRBJ2-7. The germline gives CDR1 SGDLS, CDR2 YYNGEE. The CDR3 is 15 amino acids. The CDR3 sequence: CASSVAMAASYEQYF. The CDR3 DNA follows: TGTGCCAGCAGCGTAGCTATGGCAGCCTCCTACGAGCAGTACTTC.

The V call is TRBV2, the J call TRBJ2-5; D remains ambiguous. The CDR3 runs 11 residues. Between the trimmed V and J ends, which lost 8 bases and 5 bases, there was a span of 9 bases. The V gene's germline CDR1 is SNHLY and CDR2 FYNNEI. The CDR3 protein is CASLDRETQYF. The CDR3 bases are TGTGCCAGCCTAGATCGGGAGACCCAGTACTTC.